The entry below describes one T cell receptor beta chain. The data stem from a study of shared clonotypes between healthy human individuals. CDR1 SGHNT and CDR2 YENEEA come from the germline V gene. V lost 4 bases to trimming and J lost 8 bases, with 14 bases between them. The CDR3 runs to 13 residues. The data were produced by immunoSEQ multiplex PCR, yet TCRdb's version contains in-frame clones alone and is incomplete. The table lists approximately 1,500,000 clones, around 97% of them singletons, with roughly 1.2% in the top ten. This chain uses TRBV11-3 with TRBJ1-2; D may be TRBD1 (6 bases). The clonotype comes from a young man in good health. The sample taken for sequencing was naive CD4+ T cells sorted from blood. The subset here: CD45RA+ positively selected. As DNA, the CDR3 is TGTGCCAGCAGCTACCAGGGGCGGCGGGGCTACACCTTC. The encoded protein is CASSYQGRRGYTF.